This T cell receptor beta chain was sequenced for a study of T cells after yellow fever vaccination. Study-level results: Reappearing after the booster were most of the clones from primary vaccination (about 95% CD4, approximately 88% CD8).

Making TCR cDNA involved 5'RACE template switching, which added UMIs and a universal primer site. MiXCR, run by TCRdb on the 5' RACE reads, gives a single entry per CDR3 protein. The data contain just under 600,000 distinct CDR3 sequences, approximately 12% of them singletons. As regards this clonotype: Its cognate antigen is unknown.

Germline values: CDR1 MNHEY, CDR2 SVGEGT. The CDR3 is 15 residues long. V shed 2 bases and J shed 4 bases, with 12 bases lying between them. The material sequenced was PBMCs, taken on the day of the yellow fever booster vaccination. The gene calls are TRBV6-2 or TRBV6-3 and TRBJ2-1; D is unresolved. The receptor was derived from a man under 40 who received the YFV17D yellow fever vaccine. CDR3 nucleotide sequence: TGTGCCAGCAGTTACCCCCCACCTACTTACAATGAGCAGTTCTTC. Protein product: CASSYPPPTYNEQFF.